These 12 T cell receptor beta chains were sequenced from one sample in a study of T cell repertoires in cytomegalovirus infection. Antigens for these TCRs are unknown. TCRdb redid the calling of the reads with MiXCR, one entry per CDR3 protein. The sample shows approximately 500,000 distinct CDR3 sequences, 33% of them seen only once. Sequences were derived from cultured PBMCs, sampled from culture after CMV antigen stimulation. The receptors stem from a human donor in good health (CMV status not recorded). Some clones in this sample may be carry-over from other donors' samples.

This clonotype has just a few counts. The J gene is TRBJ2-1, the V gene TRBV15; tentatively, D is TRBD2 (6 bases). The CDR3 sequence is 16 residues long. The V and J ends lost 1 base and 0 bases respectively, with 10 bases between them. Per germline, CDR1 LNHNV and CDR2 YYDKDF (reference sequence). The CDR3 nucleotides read TGTGCCACCAGCAGAGGCGGGGTAAGCTCCTACAATGAGCAGTTCTTC. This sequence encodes CATSRGGVSSYNEQFF.

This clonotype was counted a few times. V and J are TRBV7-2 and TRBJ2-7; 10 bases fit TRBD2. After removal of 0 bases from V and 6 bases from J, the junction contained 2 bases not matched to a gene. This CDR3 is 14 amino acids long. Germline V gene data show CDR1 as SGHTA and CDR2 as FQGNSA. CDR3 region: CASSLAPSGSEQYF. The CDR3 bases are TGTGCCAGCAGCTTAGCCCCTAGCGGGAGCGAGCAGTACTTC.

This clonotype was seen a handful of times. The CDR3 loop is CASSQSLYSGSSYNEQFF. The CDR3 DNA sequence: TGCGCCAGCAGTCAATCCCTCTATAGCGGGAGCTCCTACAATGAGCAGTTCTTC. The rearrangement links TRBV23-1 to TRBJ2-1, with 9 bases fitting TRBD2. TRBV23-1 is treated as an ORF (open reading frame) with a function not yet certain. The V and J ends lost 0 bases and 0 bases, in that order; junction bases with no gene match: 6. This CDR3 has 18 amino acids.

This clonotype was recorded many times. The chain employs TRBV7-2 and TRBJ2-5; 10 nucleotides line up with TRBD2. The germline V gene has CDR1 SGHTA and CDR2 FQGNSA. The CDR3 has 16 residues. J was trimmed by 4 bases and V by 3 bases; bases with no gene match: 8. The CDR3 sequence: CASSFLGASGGETQYF. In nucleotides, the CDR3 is TGTGCCAGCAGCTTCCTAGGCGCTAGCGGGGGAGAGACCCAGTACTTC. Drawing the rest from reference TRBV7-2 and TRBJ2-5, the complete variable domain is GAGVSQSPSNKVTEKGKDVELRCDPISGHTALYWYRQSLGQGLEFLIYFQGNSAPDKSGLPSDRFSAERTGGSVSTLTIQRTQQEDSAVYLCASSFLGASGGETQYFGPGTRLLVL.

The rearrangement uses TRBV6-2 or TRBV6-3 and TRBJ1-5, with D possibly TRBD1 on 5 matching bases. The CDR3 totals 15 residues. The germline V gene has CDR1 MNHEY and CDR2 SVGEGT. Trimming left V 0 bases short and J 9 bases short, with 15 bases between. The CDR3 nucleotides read TGTGCCAGCAGTTACTCAGGGGATTCGTCCAGGCCCCAGCATTTT. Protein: CASSYSGDSSRPQHF.

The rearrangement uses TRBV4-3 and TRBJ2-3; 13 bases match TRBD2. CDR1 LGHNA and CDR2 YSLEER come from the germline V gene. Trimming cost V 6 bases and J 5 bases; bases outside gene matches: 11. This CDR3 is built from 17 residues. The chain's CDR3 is CASSRSTSGRGQDTQYF. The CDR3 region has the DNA TGCGCCAGCAGTCGATCTACTAGCGGGAGGGGTCAAGATACGCAGTATTTT.

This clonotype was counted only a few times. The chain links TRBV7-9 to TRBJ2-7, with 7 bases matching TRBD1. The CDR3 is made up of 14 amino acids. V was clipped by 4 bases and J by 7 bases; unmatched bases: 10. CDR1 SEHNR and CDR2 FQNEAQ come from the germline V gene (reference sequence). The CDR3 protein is CASSSRTGPREQYF. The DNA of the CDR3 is TGTGCCAGCAGCTCCCGGACAGGACCCCGGGAGCAGTACTTC.

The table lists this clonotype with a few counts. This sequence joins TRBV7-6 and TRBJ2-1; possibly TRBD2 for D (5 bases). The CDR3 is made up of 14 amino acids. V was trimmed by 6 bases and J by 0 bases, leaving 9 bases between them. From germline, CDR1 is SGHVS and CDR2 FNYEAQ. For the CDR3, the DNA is TGTGCCAGCAGTCGAGCGGTCTCCTACAATGAGCAGTTCTTC. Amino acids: CASSRAVSYNEQFF.

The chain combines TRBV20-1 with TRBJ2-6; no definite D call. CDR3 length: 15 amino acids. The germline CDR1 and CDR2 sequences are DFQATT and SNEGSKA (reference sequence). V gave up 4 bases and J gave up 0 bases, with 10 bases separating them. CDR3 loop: CSANSPGSGANVLTF. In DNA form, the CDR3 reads TGCAGTGCTAATTCCCCGGGCTCTGGGGCCAACGTCCTGACTTTC.

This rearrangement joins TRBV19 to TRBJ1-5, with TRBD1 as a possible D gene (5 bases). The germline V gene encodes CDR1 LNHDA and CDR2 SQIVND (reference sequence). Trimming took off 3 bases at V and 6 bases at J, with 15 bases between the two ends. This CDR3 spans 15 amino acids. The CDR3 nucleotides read TGTGCCAGTAGTATTGGGGGACGGGGGATTCAGCCCCAGCATTTT. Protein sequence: CASSIGGRGIQPQHF.

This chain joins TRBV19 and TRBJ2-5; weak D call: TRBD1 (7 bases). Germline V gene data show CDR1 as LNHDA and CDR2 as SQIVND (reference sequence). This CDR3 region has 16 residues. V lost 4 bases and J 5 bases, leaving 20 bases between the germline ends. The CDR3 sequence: CASSTPSGGGLETQYF. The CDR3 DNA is TGTGCCAGTAGTACCCCCTCCGGAGGGGGCCTGGAGACCCAGTACTTC.

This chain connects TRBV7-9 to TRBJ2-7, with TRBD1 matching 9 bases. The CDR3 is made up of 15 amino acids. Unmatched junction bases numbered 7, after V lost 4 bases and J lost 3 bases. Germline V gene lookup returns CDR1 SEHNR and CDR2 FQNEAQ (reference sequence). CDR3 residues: CASSSGTGKIYEQYF. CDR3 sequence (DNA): TGTGCCAGCAGCTCCGGGACAGGGAAAATCTACGAGCAGTACTTC.